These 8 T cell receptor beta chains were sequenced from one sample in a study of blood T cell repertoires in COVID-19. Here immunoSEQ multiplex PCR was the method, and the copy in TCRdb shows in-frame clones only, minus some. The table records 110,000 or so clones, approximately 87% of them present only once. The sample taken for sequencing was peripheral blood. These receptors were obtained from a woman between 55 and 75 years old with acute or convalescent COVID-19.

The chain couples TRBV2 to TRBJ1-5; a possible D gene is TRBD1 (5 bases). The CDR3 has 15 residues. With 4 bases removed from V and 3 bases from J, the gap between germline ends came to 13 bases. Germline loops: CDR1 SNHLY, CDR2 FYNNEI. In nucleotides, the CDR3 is TGTGCCAGCAGTGCGGGGGGGAGTAACAATCAGCCCCAGCATTTT. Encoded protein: CASSAGGSNNQPQHF. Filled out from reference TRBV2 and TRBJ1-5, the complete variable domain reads EPEVTQTPSHQVTQMGQEVILRCVPISNHLYFYWYRQILGQKVEFLVSFYNNEISEKSEIFDDQFSVERPDGSNFTLKIRSTKLEDSAMYFCASSAGGSNNQPQHFGDGTRLSIL.

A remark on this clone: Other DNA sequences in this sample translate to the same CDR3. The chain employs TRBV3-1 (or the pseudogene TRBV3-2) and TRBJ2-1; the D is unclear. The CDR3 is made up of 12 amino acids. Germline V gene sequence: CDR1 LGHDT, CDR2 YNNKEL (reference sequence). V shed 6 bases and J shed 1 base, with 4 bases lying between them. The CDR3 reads CASSHSYNEQFF. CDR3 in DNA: TGTGCCAGCAGTCATTCCTACAATGAGCAGTTCTTC.

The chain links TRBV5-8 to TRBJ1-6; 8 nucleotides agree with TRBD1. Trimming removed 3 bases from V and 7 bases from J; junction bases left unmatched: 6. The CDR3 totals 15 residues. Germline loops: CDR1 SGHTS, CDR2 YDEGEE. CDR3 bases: TGTGCCAGCAGCTCCGGACAGGGTTGGAATTCACCCCTCCACTTT. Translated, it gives CASSSGQGWNSPLHF.

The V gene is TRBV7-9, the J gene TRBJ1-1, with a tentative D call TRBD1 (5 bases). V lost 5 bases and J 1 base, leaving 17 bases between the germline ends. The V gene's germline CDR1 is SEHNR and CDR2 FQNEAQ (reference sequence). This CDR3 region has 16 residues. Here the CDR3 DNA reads TGTGCCAGCAGCCCCCCAGGAGGGACTTCGAACACTGAAGCTTTCTTT. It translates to CASSPPGGTSNTEAFF.

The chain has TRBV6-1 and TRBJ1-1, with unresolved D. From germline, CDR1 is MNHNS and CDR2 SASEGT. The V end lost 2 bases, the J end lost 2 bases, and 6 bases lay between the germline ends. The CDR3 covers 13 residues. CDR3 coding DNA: TGTGCCAGCAGTGAACGGTTAAACACTGAAGCTTTCTTT. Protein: CASSERLNTEAFF.

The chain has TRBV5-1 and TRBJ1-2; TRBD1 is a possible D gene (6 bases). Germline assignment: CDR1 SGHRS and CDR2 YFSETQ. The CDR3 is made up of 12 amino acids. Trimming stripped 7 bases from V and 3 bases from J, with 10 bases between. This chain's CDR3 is CASGGGDYGYTF. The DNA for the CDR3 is TGCGCCAGCGGAGGGGGGGACTATGGCTACACCTTC.

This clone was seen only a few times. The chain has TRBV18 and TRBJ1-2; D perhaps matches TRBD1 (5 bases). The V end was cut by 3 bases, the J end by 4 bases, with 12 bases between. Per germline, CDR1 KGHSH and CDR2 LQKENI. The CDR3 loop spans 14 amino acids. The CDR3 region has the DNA TGTGCCAGCTCACCCGACAGCGTTTCCTATGGCTACACCTTC. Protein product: CASSPDSVSYGYTF.

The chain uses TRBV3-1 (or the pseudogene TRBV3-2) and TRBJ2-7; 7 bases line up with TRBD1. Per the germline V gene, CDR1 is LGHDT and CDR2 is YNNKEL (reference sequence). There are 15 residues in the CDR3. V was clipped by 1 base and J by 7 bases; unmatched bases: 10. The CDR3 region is CASSQGTGGLGEQYF. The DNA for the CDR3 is TGTGCCAGCAGCCAAGGGACAGGAGGTCTTGGGGAGCAGTACTTC.